This T cell receptor (beta chain) came from a study of CXCR3-negative and CXCR3-positive naive CD8 T cells. Comments on this clonotype: The antigen remains unidentified.

Findings and limits, study-wide: Partly lower CXCR3 expression followed cryopreservation, and most assays relied on fresh PBMCs. CXCR3-negative naive cells had less hydrophobic TRB CDR3s than did CXCR3-positive naive cells. Naive subsets expressed similar surface CD5; TRB CDR3 features served to infer TCR strength.

Libraries were UMI-labeled 5' RACE TRB cDNA. TCRdb re-called the 5' RACE reads; one entry per CDR3 protein, DNA not given. This listing includes under 110,000 distinct CDR3 sequences. Germline-derived CDR1 and CDR2 are LGHNA and YNFKEQ. This CDR3 is built from 15 residues. Sequencing input: naive CXCR3+ CD8+ T cells from blood. Subset indicated: CD45RO-CCR7+CD27+CD95- naive CD8+ T cells expressing CXCR3 (TNR3+). This rearrangement joins TRBV4-2 to TRBJ1-1; without DNA, the TCRdb call of TRBD1 cannot be checked. This sequence was found in a human donor in good health. Some clones in this sample may be carry-over from other donors' samples. This CDR3 is CASSSRQGLNTEAFF.